Following are 30 T cell receptor beta chains from one sample sequenced in a study of blood T cells in healthy people across ages. A second about 7 to 12 cycle PCR used barcoded and J-beta primers. TCRdb reprocessed the 5' RACE reads via MiXCR and lists one record per CDR3 protein. The top ten hold about 4% of the sample, which has about 1.5 million distinct CDR3 sequences, 35% to 45% seen once. The specimen sequenced was blood. These receptors were taken from a woman aged 18-29 years in good health.

The V gene is TRBV20-1, the J gene TRBJ1-2; possibly TRBD1 for D (6 bases). This CDR3 region has 18 residues. Trimming shortened V by 1 base and J by 0 bases, and 21 bases separated the two germline ends. The germline V gene has CDR1 DFQATT and CDR2 SNEGSKA (reference sequence). The CDR3 loop reads CSARVSQEDRETNYGYTF. For the CDR3, the DNA is TGCAGTGCTAGAGTCAGCCAGGAGGACAGAGAGACTAACTATGGCTACACCTTC.

The chain carries TRBV27 and TRBJ1-1; 9 bases match TRBD1. V shed 4 bases and J 4 bases; nucleotides not matched to a gene: 16. Germline V gene data show CDR1 as MNHEY and CDR2 as SMNVEV (reference sequence). There are 18 residues in the CDR3. This CDR3 reads CASSWGPGQGPGSTEAFF. DNA of the CDR3: TGTGCCAGCAGTTGGGGGCCGGGACAGGGCCCGGGGAGCACTGAAGCTTTCTTT.

The chain joins TRBV9 to TRBJ1-1, with D uncertain. The V end was cut by 0 bases, the J end by 8 bases, with 8 bases between. The CDR3 runs 12 residues. Germline values: CDR1 SGDLS, CDR2 YYNGEE. This CDR3 reads CASSVGGREAFF. CDR3 bases: TGTGCCAGCAGCGTAGGGGGTAGGGAAGCTTTCTTT.

The rearrangement joins TRBV6-5 to TRBJ2-7, with TRBD2 matching over 9 bases. The CDR3 contains 15 residues. With V trimmed by 4 bases and J by 3 bases, 7 bases remained unmatched. The germline gives CDR1 MNHEY, CDR2 SVGAGI. DNA of the CDR3: TGTGCCAGCAGTTGGAGACTAGCGGACAACTACGAGCAGTACTTC. Translated: CASSWRLADNYEQYF.

This clonotype has just a few counts. This clone may be a read error of a much larger clone one base away. The gene calls are TRBV29-1 and TRBJ2-1, with 13 nucleotides matching TRBD2. With 7 bases clipped from V and 13 bases from J, the junction kept 10 bases outside the gene matches. CDR1 is SQVTM, CDR2 ANQGSEA, per germline. The CDR3 length is 13 residues. The CDR3 coding sequence is TGCAGCGGACTAGCGGGAGGTGCAGAGACCCAGTTCTTC. This encodes CSGLAGGAETQFF.

This clonotype has a single count. The chain combines TRBV29-1 with TRBJ1-3; D perhaps matches TRBD1 (5 bases). Trimming took 7 bases from V and 4 from J, leaving 11 bases between them. Germline V CDR1 and CDR2: SQVTM, ANQGSEA. The CDR3 sequence is 12 residues long. Here the CDR3 DNA reads TGCAGCGCCAGGGTCCCCGGAAACACCATATATTTT. Encoded protein: CSARVPGNTIYF.

A few counts support this clonotype. V usage is TRBV27 and J usage is TRBJ2-7; 11 bases map to TRBD1. The germline gives CDR1 MNHEY, CDR2 SMNVEV (reference sequence). This CDR3 has 16 amino acids. J was trimmed by 6 bases and V by 3 bases; bases with no gene match: 10. The CDR3 spells CASSFYGQGAMGEQYF. CDR3 DNA: TGTGCCAGCAGTTTCTACGGACAGGGGGCCATGGGCGAGCAGTACTTC.

This clonotype turned up a few times. The chain combines TRBV12-3 or TRBV12-4 with TRBJ2-1, with D possibly TRBD2 on 6 matching bases. Trimming cost V 5 bases and J 3 bases, with 11 bases left between them. The CDR3 consists of 14 residues. Here the CDR3 reads CASSTIGSYNEQFF. In DNA form, the CDR3 reads TGTGCCAGCAGTACTATCGGGAGCTACAATGAGCAGTTCTTC.

This clonotype turned up a few times. This sequence may be a read error, since a much larger clone differs from it by one base. The chain carries TRBV25-1 and TRBJ1-6; D call uncertain. CDR3 length: 13 amino acids. Germline V gene lookup returns CDR1 MGHDK and CDR2 SYGVNS. The CDR3: CSSSEYVASPLHF. The CDR3 DNA follows: TGTTCCAGCAGTGAATATGTAGCTTCACCCCTCCACTTT.

The V and J genes are TRBV20-1 and TRBJ2-6; D remains unclear. The CDR3 runs 14 residues. V lost 3 bases and J 0 bases, leaving 6 bases between the germline ends. CDR1 is DFQATT, CDR2 SNEGSKA, per germline (reference sequence). In nucleotides, the CDR3 is TGCAGTGCTAGGACGGTCTCTGGGGCCAACGTCCTGACTTTC. The encoded protein is CSARTVSGANVLTF.

The genes are TRBV2 and TRBJ2-5, with TRBD2 matching 11 bases. The CDR3 is 16 amino acids. V trimming: 6 bases; J trimming: 2 bases; junction bases outside the gene matches: 8. CDR1 and CDR2 from the germline V gene are SNHLY and FYNNEI. CDR3 loop: CASSPTSGRAQETQYF. In nucleotides, the CDR3 is TGTGCCAGCAGCCCCACTAGCGGGAGAGCTCAAGAGACCCAGTACTTC.

This clonotype was seen a few times. The J gene is TRBJ1-3, the V gene TRBV4-3; D remains unclear. V was shortened by 2 bases and J by 0 bases, with 11 bases between the two germline ends. The CDR3 contains 16 residues. Germline lookup yields CDR1 LGHNA and CDR2 YSLEER. In nucleotides, the CDR3 is TGCGCCAGCAGCCAATTTAAGCAGAACTCTGGAAACACCATATATTTT. It is translated as CASSQFKQNSGNTIYF.

The V and J genes are TRBV15 and TRBJ2-5; possible D gene TRBD1, 5 bases. Germline CDR1 reads LNHNV; CDR2 reads YYDKDF (reference sequence). With 3 bases removed from V and 7 bases from J, the gap between germline ends came to 9 bases. The CDR3 runs to 12 residues. The CDR3 coding sequence is TGTGCCACCAGCAGGACGCAGGGGACCCAGTACTTC. This gives the protein CATSRTQGTQYF.

This clonotype was picked up a small number of times. The CDR3 reads CASSYRRTSYNEQFF. CDR3 DNA sequence: TGTGCCAGCAGTTACCGACGAACCTCCTACAATGAGCAGTTCTTC. The V and J genes are TRBV6-2 or TRBV6-3 and TRBJ2-1; no clear D. There are 15 residues in the CDR3. From germline, CDR1 is MNHEY and CDR2 SVGEGT. The V gene lost 2 bases and the J gene lost 0 bases, with 8 bases spanning the gap.

Concerning this clonotype itself: Likely a read error: the CDR3 ends without its conserved phenylalanine or tryptophan. The chain has TRBV7-9 and TRBJ2-1; possibly TRBD2 for D (5 bases). This CDR3 comprises 18 residues. Germline V gene sequence: CDR1 SEHNR, CDR2 FQNEAQ (reference sequence). The CDR3 loop is CAGSTTRAAPGSYNEQFV. For the CDR3, the DNA is TGTGCCGGCAGCACCACTAGGGCAGCTCCTGGTTCCTACAATGAGCAGTTCGTC.

The gene calls are TRBV4-3 and TRBJ1-6; TRBD1 might be the D (5 bases). Per germline, CDR1 LGHNA and CDR2 YSLEER. The CDR3 is made up of 15 amino acids. V was pared by 1 base and J by 8 bases, with 12 bases between. Here the CDR3 reads CASSQVVGRDSPLHF. In DNA form, the CDR3 reads TGCGCCAGCAGCCAAGTAGTTGGCAGGGATTCACCCCTCCACTTT.

This clonotype was observed a few times. The CDR3 nucleotides read TGTGCCAGCAGCCATTCAAACTACAATGAGCAGTTCTTC. Translating it yields CASSHSNYNEQFF. V usage is TRBV7-2 and J usage is TRBJ2-1; D is ambiguous. The CDR3 spans 13 residues. CDR1 and CDR2 from the germline V gene are SGHTA and FQGNSA. V was shortened by 5 bases and J by 3 bases, with 8 bases between the two germline ends.

This clonotype showed up many times. The chain recombines TRBV12-3 or TRBV12-4 with TRBJ2-7; D is uncertain. This CDR3 has 13 amino acids. Deletions cut 3 bases from V and 2 bases from J, with 8 bases between. CDR3 in DNA: TGTGCCAGCAGTTTCCCGGATACCTACGAGCAGTACTTC. It yields the protein CASSFPDTYEQYF.

V gene TRBV3-1 combines with J gene TRBJ1-2, with a tentative D call TRBD1 (5 bases). This CDR3 comprises 14 residues. The germline CDR1 and CDR2 sequences are LGHDT and YNNKEL (reference sequence). Deletions cut 0 bases from V and 7 bases from J, with 12 bases between. The CDR3 loop is CASSQDAGHSGYTF. The CDR3 DNA reads TGTGCCAGCAGCCAAGATGCCGGACACTCTGGCTACACCTTC.

V and J are TRBV14 and TRBJ1-6; tentative D call: TRBD1 (5 bases). This CDR3 has 16 amino acids. V lost 0 bases and J lost 7, with 13 bases in between. Germline-derived CDR1 and CDR2 are SGHDN and FVKESK. The CDR3 sequence is CASSQDWWDLNSPLHF. The CDR3 coding sequence is TGTGCCAGCAGCCAAGATTGGTGGGACTTGAATTCACCCCTCCACTTT.

The V gene is TRBV9, the J gene TRBJ2-4, with 8 bases fitting TRBD1. With 4 bases clipped from V and 7 bases from J, the junction kept 4 bases outside the gene matches. This CDR3 has 13 residues. CDR1 is SGDLS, CDR2 YYNGEE, per germline. CDR3: CASSHTGGNIQYF. CDR3 nucleotides: TGTGCCAGCAGCCATACAGGGGGGAACATTCAGTACTTC.

The gene calls are TRBV12-3 or TRBV12-4 and TRBJ2-1; D may be TRBD2 (6 bases). The DNA end favors TRBJ2-7, so the J call may be wrong. This CDR3 region has 15 residues. CDR3 in amino acids: CASSLRGSAYNEQYF. The CDR3 nucleotides are TGTGCCAGCAGTTTACGGGGGAGTGCCTACAATGAGCAGTACTTC.

This chain connects TRBV4-3 to TRBJ2-4; the D gene is possibly TRBD2 (5 bases). The end of the DNA is better explained by TRBJ2-7, so the J call may be wrong. Germline CDR1 is LGHNA and CDR2 is YSLEER. This CDR3 has 15 residues. CDR3: CASSELGRRVYEQYF. The CDR3 DNA is TGCGCCAGCAGCGAATTAGGGCGGCGGGTGTACGAGCAGTACTTC.

This clonotype has ten or more counts. J is TRBJ2-5 and V is TRBV4-1; 8 bases align to TRBD2. After removal of 4 bases from V and 4 bases from J, the junction contained 2 bases not matched to a gene. The CDR3 is 13 residues long. CDR1 is MGHRA and CDR2 is YSYEKL in the germline V gene. For the CDR3, the DNA is TGCGCCAGCAGCCCTGGGACTAGAGAGACCCAGTACTTC. This encodes CASSPGTRETQYF.

The rearrangement links TRBV20-1 to TRBJ1-2; 7 bases match TRBD1. The CDR3 runs 14 residues. The J segment lost 2 bases and the V segment lost 2 bases, leaving 5 bases of the junction unmatched. Germline CDR1 DFQATT, CDR2 SNEGSKA (reference sequence). CDR3 sequence (DNA): TGCAGTGCTAGACCTCTGGACAGGAACTATGGCTACACCTTC. As protein: CSARPLDRNYGYTF.

The CDR3, as DNA: TGTGCCAGCAGTATTCGGGCCCCCCGAGCTAACTATGGCTACACCTTC. Translating it yields CASSIRAPRANYGYTF. V and J are TRBV27 and TRBJ1-2; D unresolved. The CDR3 has 16 amino acids. With 5 bases removed from V and 0 bases from J, the gap between germline ends came to 16 bases. The V gene's germline CDR1 is MNHEY and CDR2 SMNVEV (reference sequence).

V is TRBV10-3 and J is TRBJ2-7; 14 bases are shared with TRBD2. The germline gives CDR1 ENHRY, CDR2 SYGVKD. J was trimmed by 2 bases and V by 6 bases; bases with no gene match: 3. CDR3 length: 15 amino acids. The CDR3 loop reads CAIRGLAGDPYEQYF. The CDR3 coding sequence is TGTGCCATCAGGGGACTAGCGGGAGACCCCTACGAGCAGTACTTC.

This clonotype was detected ten times or more. The chain couples TRBV12-3 or TRBV12-4 to TRBJ2-7; 10 bases agree with TRBD2. V lost 6 bases to trimming and J lost 0 bases; unmatched junction nucleotides: 5. This CDR3 has 15 residues. CDR3 sequence reads: CASRESSGSSYEQYF. The CDR3 DNA is TGTGCCAGCAGAGAATCTAGCGGGAGCTCCTACGAGCAGTACTTC.

This clonotype was seen more than once but under ten times. The chain employs TRBV24-1 and TRBJ2-5; weak D call: TRBD1 (6 bases). The germline V gene has CDR1 KGHDR and CDR2 SFDVKD. The CDR3 consists of 15 residues. V was cut by 3 bases and J by 5 bases, with 15 bases left in between. The CDR3 here is CATSDRDTTGETQYF. CDR3 DNA sequence: TGTGCCACCAGTGATCGGGACACCACGGGGGAGACCCAGTACTTC.

This chain joins TRBV6-6 and TRBJ2-3; 9 bases match TRBD2. The CDR3 contains 16 residues. The J segment lost 4 bases and the V segment lost 7 bases, leaving 12 bases of the junction unmatched. Germline lookup yields CDR1 MNHNY and CDR2 SVGAGI (reference sequence). This CDR3 is CASKAGGPIGPDTQYF. The CDR3 nucleotides read TGTGCCAGCAAGGCGGGAGGGCCCATAGGCCCAGATACGCAGTATTTT.